Presented here are 31 T cell receptor beta chains from one specimen sequenced in a study of T cells in Graves' hyperthyroidism and ophthalmopathy. Template material for amplifying TCR beta CDR3 regions consisted of RNA transcripts. First-round RT-PCR targeting the TCR CDR3 was performed with the HTBI primer set. Using its own MiXCR run on the multiplex PCR reads, TCRdb lists one record per CDR3 protein. This sample has about 590,000 distinct CDR3 sequences, with 11% to 15% found just once. The source material was blood. All receptors come from a woman between 18 and 30 years old with Graves' ophthalmopathy.

This clonotype has ten or more counts. The gene calls are TRBV11-2 and TRBJ1-2; the match to TRBD1 covers 7 bases. Looked up from germline, CDR1 is SGHAT and CDR2 is FQNNGV. The CDR3 has 12 residues. V was clipped by 1 base and J by 8 bases; unmatched bases: 1. DNA of the CDR3: TGTGCCAGCAGCTTAGGGGACAGAGGCTACACCTTC. As protein: CASSLGDRGYTF.

This clonotype was seen at least ten times. V gene TRBV6-1 combines with J gene TRBJ2-7; D ambiguous. The CDR3 is made up of 17 amino acids. Germline lookup yields CDR1 MNHNS and CDR2 SASEGT. Between the trimmed V and J ends, which lost 0 bases and 0 bases, there was a span of 15 bases. The CDR3 spells CASSEAQVGQSSYEQYF. The CDR3 coding sequence is TGTGCCAGCAGTGAAGCGCAAGTTGGGCAATCCTCCTACGAGCAGTACTTC.

The J gene is TRBJ2-1, the V gene TRBV27; TRBD2 aligns across 14 bases. The CDR3 has 18 residues. V trimming: 5 bases; J trimming: 8 bases; junction bases outside the gene matches: 14. The V gene's germline CDR1 is MNHEY and CDR2 SMNVEV (reference sequence). Written as DNA, the CDR3 is TGTGCCAGCAGTCCCAAGGCGGGACTAGCGGGAGAAATAGATGAGCAGTTCTTC. Its protein is CASSPKAGLAGEIDEQFF.

V gene TRBV5-4 combines with J gene TRBJ2-1; D may correspond to TRBD1 or TRBD2 (7 bases each). CDR3 length equals 15 residues. CDR1 and CDR2 (germline): SGHNT, YYREEE (reference sequence). Between the trimmed V and J ends, which lost 4 bases and 5 bases, there was a span of 16 bases. The chain's CDR3 is CASSRTGRGDNEQFF. The CDR3 bases are TGTGCCAGCAGCCGGACAGGTCGGGGGGACAATGAGCAGTTCTTC.

This chain joins TRBV14 and TRBJ2-2; D unclear. The CDR3 length is 13 residues. V lost 4 bases to trimming and J lost 2 bases, with 5 bases between them. Germline CDR1 reads SGHDN; CDR2 reads FVKESK. The chain's CDR3 is CASSPTNTGELFF. CDR3 sequence (DNA): TGTGCCAGCAGCCCCACAAACACCGGGGAGCTGTTTTTT.

Ten or more counts support this clonotype. This chain links TRBV6-2 or TRBV6-3 with TRBJ1-1, with unresolved D. CDR1 MNHEY and CDR2 SVGEGT come from the germline V gene. With 3 bases removed from V and 4 bases from J, the gap between germline ends came to 18 bases. CDR3 size: 16 residues. CDR3 nucleotides: TGTGCCAGCAGTTATTTTGCGTACATGTTGGGCACTGAAGCTTTCTTT. Its translation: CASSYFAYMLGTEAFF.

This clonotype was observed at least ten times. J is TRBJ2-7 and V is TRBV7-2, with D perhaps matching TRBD2 (6 bases). This CDR3 spans 15 amino acids. Germline assignment: CDR1 SGHTA and CDR2 FQGNSA. Trimming removed 0 bases from V and 3 bases from J, with 12 bases in between. The CDR3 region has the DNA TGTGCCAGCAGCTTAGCGGGAGGAATTAACTACGAGCAGTACTTC. Protein sequence: CASSLAGGINYEQYF.

This clonotype came up many times. The V and J genes are TRBV28 and TRBJ2-2; 16 bases are a match to TRBD2. CDR3 length: 20 residues. Per germline, CDR1 MDHEN and CDR2 SYDVKM. The V segment lost 6 bases and the J segment 4 bases; nucleotides outside the gene matches: 14. CDR3 DNA sequence: TGTGCCAGCAGGCACCTCGGGACTAGCGGGAGGGCACGTCGCACCGGGGAGCTGTTTTTT. Its translation: CASRHLGTSGRARRTGELFF.

The chain has TRBV6-1 and TRBJ2-7, with 7 bases that match TRBD1. Per the germline V gene, CDR1 is MNHNS and CDR2 is SASEGT. The CDR3 has 16 residues. After removal of 8 bases from V and 6 bases from J, the junction contained 19 bases not matched to a gene. The CDR3 nucleotides read TGTGCCAGCCTCGAGACAGGGCGAATCGCAAGACGCGAGCAGTACTTC. It yields the protein CASLETGRIARREQYF.

This clonotype was detected many times. This sequence joins TRBV12-3 or TRBV12-4 and TRBJ1-2; D not certain. The CDR3 totals 10 residues. The V gene lost 6 bases and the J gene lost 4 bases, with 3 bases spanning the gap. This chain's CDR3 is CASSLYGYTF. Here the CDR3 DNA reads TGTGCCAGCAGCCTCTATGGCTACACCTTC.

In DNA form, the CDR3 reads TGCGCCAGCAGCCCTGGTACGGGTTCCTATGAAAAACTGTTTTTT. It translates to CASSPGTGSYEKLFF. The chain is built from TRBV5-1 and TRBJ1-4; D not resolved. This CDR3 has 15 residues. V lost 4 bases to trimming and J lost 6 bases, with 16 bases between them. Germline assignment: CDR1 SGHRS and CDR2 YFSETQ.

This clonotype was seen ten or more times. The chain carries TRBV24-1 and TRBJ1-1, with 7 bases aligning to TRBD1. With 9 bases clipped from V and 4 bases from J, the junction kept 4 bases outside the gene matches. This CDR3 spans 12 amino acids. Germline CDR1 KGHDR, CDR2 SFDVKD. The CDR3 region has the DNA TGTGCCACCCGCGACAGGGCCACTGAAGCTTTCTTT. This gives the protein CATRDRATEAFF.

This clonotype occurred many times. The gene calls are TRBV7-9 and TRBJ2-6; D is unresolved. The CDR3 is made up of 16 amino acids. The V end was cut by 3 bases, the J end by 4 bases, with 13 bases between. The germline CDR1 and CDR2 sequences are SEHNR and FQNEAQ (reference sequence). CDR3 sequence reads: CASSFGSPSGANVLTF. In nucleotides, the CDR3 is TGTGCCAGCAGCTTCGGCAGTCCCTCAGGGGCCAACGTCCTGACTTTC.

On this clonotype itself: A much bigger clone sits one base away, suggesting this may be a read error. This chain joins TRBV6-1 and TRBJ2-6, with a tentative D call TRBD1 (6 bases). Trimming removed 9 bases from V and 0 bases from J, with 18 bases in between. CDR1 is MNHNS, CDR2 SASEGT, per germline. CDR3 length equals 17 residues. The CDR3 DNA sequence: TGTGCCAGTGCAGACAAGGGGGAAACCTCTGGGGCCAACGTCCTGACTTTC. Encoded protein: CASADKGETSGANVLTF.

This clonotype occurred many times. The rearrangement joins TRBV6-1 to TRBJ2-5, with 16 bases lining up with TRBD2. The CDR3 covers 18 residues. Trimming cost V 3 bases and J 2 bases; bases outside gene matches: 6. Germline V lookup: CDR1 MNHNS, CDR2 SASEGT. CDR3 sequence: CASSDWGLAGGKQETQYF. CDR3 nucleotide sequence: TGTGCCAGCAGTGACTGGGGACTAGCGGGAGGGAAGCAAGAGACCCAGTACTTC.

In its sample, this clonotype was seen many times. The chain recombines TRBV28 with TRBJ2-4; perhaps TRBD1 as D (6 bases). This CDR3 is built from 15 residues. The V gene's germline CDR1 is MDHEN and CDR2 SYDVKM. Between the trimmed V and J ends, which lost 6 bases and 9 bases, there was a span of 21 bases. CDR3 region: CASSPVDGKGVIQYF. In DNA form, the CDR3 reads TGTGCCAGCAGCCCCGTTGACGGCAAGGGGGTCATTCAGTACTTC. Supplemented by reference TRBV28 and TRBJ2-4, the full variable domain reads DVKVTQSSRYLVKRTGEKVFLECVQDMDHENMFWYRQDPGLGLRLIYFSYDVKMKEKGDIPEGYSVSREKKERFSLILESASTNQTSMYLCASSPVDGKGVIQYFGAGTRLSVL.

This clonotype was seen only a few times. The chain links TRBV9 to TRBJ1-3, with unresolved D. The germline CDR1 and CDR2 sequences are SGDLS and YYNGEE. This CDR3 is 14 amino acids long. V lost 6 bases to trimming and J lost 2 bases, with 12 bases between them. The CDR3 region is CASTSSGTGNTIYF. CDR3 coding DNA: TGTGCCAGCACCTCGTCGGGCACTGGAAACACCATATATTTT.

This clonotype showed up many times. The chain is built from TRBV7-2 and TRBJ2-3; D remains ambiguous. The CDR3 loop spans 13 amino acids. The V end was cut by 7 bases, the J end by 4 bases, with 12 bases between. CDR1 is SGHTA and CDR2 is FQGNSA in the germline V gene. The CDR3, as DNA: TGTGCCAGCAAGTTGAACTTAGCAGATACGCAGTATTTT. It specifies CASKLNLADTQYF.

The sample holds a few counts of this clonotype. The V call is TRBV4-2, the J call TRBJ2-3; 12 bases align to TRBD2. From germline, CDR1 is LGHNA and CDR2 YNFKEQ. The V gene end was trimmed by 4 bases and the J gene end by 3 bases; junction bases not matched to a gene: 5. The CDR3 is made up of 16 amino acids. The CDR3 reads CASSPPTSGRTDTQYF. The CDR3 bases are TGTGCCAGCAGCCCGCCGACTAGCGGGAGAACAGATACGCAGTATTTT.

A remark on this clonotype: A read error may explain this, as a much larger clone is one base away. This chain uses TRBV11-3 with TRBJ2-3; unclear D gene. Germline V gene sequence: CDR1 SGHNT, CDR2 YENEEA. The length of the CDR3 is 14 residues. V was pared by 6 bases and J by 1 base, with 11 bases between. CDR3 region: CASRAPVGTDTQYF. The DNA of the CDR3 is TGTGCCAGCAGAGCCCCGGTAGGCACAGATACGCAGTATTTT.

This clonotype was seen at least ten times. The chain recombines TRBV7-2 with TRBJ2-1, with TRBD2 matching 8 bases. The CDR3 has 17 residues. Per germline, CDR1 SGHTA and CDR2 FQGNSA. J gave up 4 bases and V 0 bases, and 8 bases lay outside the gene matches. For the CDR3, the DNA is TGTGCCAGCAGCTTAGCTCCCGGACTAGCCATTTACAATGAGCAGTTCTTC. It yields the protein CASSLAPGLAIYNEQFF.

The rearrangement links TRBV18 to TRBJ1-1; D possibly corresponds to TRBD1 (5 bases). In germline, CDR1 is KGHSH, CDR2 LQKENI. The CDR3 sequence is 15 residues long. V was pared by 3 bases and J by 4 bases, with 15 bases between. The CDR3 bases are TGTGCCAGCTCACCGACTCGGGGGGGAAGCACTGAAGCTTTCTTT. It specifies CASSPTRGGSTEAFF.

The rearrangement joins TRBV4-1 to TRBJ2-7; D remains unclear. CDR3 length: 13 amino acids. The V end lost 0 bases, the J end lost 2 bases, and 5 bases lay between the germline ends. Germline loops: CDR1 MGHRA, CDR2 YSYEKL. CDR3 bases: TGCGCCAGCAGCCAAGAGTCCCCCTACGAGCAGTACTTC. Its translation: CASSQESPYEQYF.

This clonotype was seen many times. This chain joins TRBV6-2 or TRBV6-3 and TRBJ2-7; D is perhaps TRBD2 (6 bases). CDR3 length equals 14 residues. The V end lost 4 bases, the J end lost 1 base, and 11 bases lay between the germline ends. From germline, CDR1 is MNHEY and CDR2 SVGEGT. CDR3 amino acids: CASSFGSRSYEQYF. The DNA of the CDR3 is TGTGCCAGCAGTTTCGGGAGCAGGTCCTACGAGCAGTACTTC.

This clonotype came up many times. The rearrangement links TRBV7-2 to TRBJ1-2; TRBD1 matches 7 bases. V was pared by 3 bases and J by 3 bases, with 10 bases of the junction left unmatched. Germline-derived CDR1 and CDR2 are SGHTA and FQGNSA. This CDR3 region has 16 residues. The CDR3 nucleotides read TGTGCCAGCAGCTTCACACAGGGGTCGGCCCACTATGGCTACACCTTC. Its protein product is CASSFTQGSAHYGYTF.

The table lists this clonotype with a few counts. The chain joins TRBV20-1 to TRBJ2-2, with 9 bases lining up with TRBD1. The V gene's germline CDR1 is DFQATT and CDR2 SNEGSKA (reference sequence). The CDR3 sequence is 14 residues long. V dropped 5 bases and J dropped 6; count of bases not matched to a gene: 7. DNA for the CDR3: TGCAGTGCTCCCGGGACAGGGAGAGCCGGGGAGCTGTTTTTT. It codes for CSAPGTGRAGELFF.

For this clonotype: This may be a read error, as it is one base from a much larger clone. V and J are TRBV7-2 and TRBJ1-1, with 9 bases fitting TRBD1. CDR3 length: 14 residues. Germline V lookup: CDR1 SGHTA, CDR2 FQGNSA. The DNA of the CDR3 is TGTGCCAGCAGCTGGGGACAGGGAAGGGCTGAAGCTTCCTTT. The encoded protein is CASSWGQGRAEASF.

This clonotype was counted a single time. J is TRBJ2-2 and V is TRBV24-1, with a weak D call TRBD2 (6 bases). The V gene's germline CDR1 is KGHDR and CDR2 SFDVKD. The CDR3 sequence is 13 residues long. V lost 10 bases, J lost 4 bases, and 12 bases lay in between. CDR3 coding DNA: TGTGCCACTCGGGACTTGACCACCGGGGAGCTGTTTTTT. Translating gives CATRDLTTGELFF.

The chain is built from TRBV6-4 and TRBJ1-1; D is undetermined. The V and J ends lost 2 bases and 3 bases respectively, with 10 bases between them. The CDR3 has 14 residues. CDR1 and CDR2 from the germline V gene are MRHNA and SNTAGT. CDR3 DNA sequence: TGTGCCAGCAGTGACAGGGTTGAATACACTGAAGCTTTCTTT. Its protein product is CASSDRVEYTEAFF.

This clonotype was recorded at least ten times. This chain uses TRBV27 with TRBJ2-6; TRBD1 is a possible D gene (5 bases). The CDR3 consists of 17 residues. The V end was cut by 0 bases, the J end by 11 bases, with 20 bases between. The V gene's germline CDR1 is MNHEY and CDR2 SMNVEV (reference sequence). CDR3: CASSLSAYRPLADVLTF. CDR3 DNA: TGTGCCAGCAGTTTATCCGCCTACAGGCCTCTGGCGGACGTCCTGACTTTC.

The chain is built from TRBV5-6 and TRBJ2-7; no definite D call. The ends were cut back, 0 bases at V and 3 bases at J, with 10 bases in the middle. The CDR3 is made up of 14 amino acids. In germline, CDR1 is SGHDT, CDR2 YYEEEE. CDR3 coding DNA: TGTGCCAGCAGCTTGGATATTTCCCACTACGAGCAGTACTTC. This gives the protein CASSLDISHYEQYF.